This T cell receptor (beta chain) comes out of a study of blood T cell repertoires in COVID-19 (dated by TCRdb to about 2020). With regard to the full study: Samples covering the acute and convalescent phases of COVID-19 were provided by collaborators in the United States, Italy and Spain. Where available, HLA class I and class II types were obtained from metadata supplied by the sample provider rather than from assay-based typing. A de-identified subject ID, COVID-19 status, age in years and sex were almost always included in the sample metadata. The samples were drawn from the first 160 participants of the ongoing ImmuneRACE study and from under 1,500 subjects provided by 6 global collaborators. A freely available public database, intended as a resource for researchers studying the immune response to SARS-CoV-2, is where the repertoires were released. The prospective study material was composed of cDNA or gDNA derived from T cells, B-cell-depleted T cells, or PBMCs. The dataset comprised deeply sampled blood TCRbeta repertoires from subjects exposed to, actively infected with, or recovered from COVID-19.

The investigation overall reported the following: Clinical and demographic metadata were provided uncurated, with the amount varying by source and participant.

Concerning this clone: It has no known antigen specificity. No much larger clone exists at a distance of one base, and base qualities are not known.

TCRbeta CDR3 regions were amplified from genomic DNA using the immunoSEQ Assay, a bias-controlled multiplex PCR. For the original study's pipeline: The number of nucleated cells in each sample was estimated from the amplification of reference gene primers within the assay. To quantify the absolute abundance of each unique TCRbeta CDR3 rearrangement, sequence reads were collapsed and filtered. For each sample, productive Simpson clonality was calculated as the square root of Simpson's diversity index across productive rearrangements. The source is immuneACCESS, and TCRdb retained only in-frame sequences with V and J called. Part of the clones is not carried over; for the studies checked, unresolved V genes explain less than half of this, and the remainder is unexplained. That table furnishes V, J and clone size, whereas the DNA furnished D and trimming. This sample gives about 240,000 clones in total; about 85% of them show up just once. The top ten clones comprise about 10% of the sample.

At one collaborating source in Seattle, patients were enrolled during active infection and were followed longitudinally through the course of disease. Whole blood was collected in K2EDTA tubes by collaborating institutions according to the institutions' own protocols. For TCRbeta analysis, collaborators shipped samples in one of three forms: frozen whole blood, isolated PBMCs, or DNA extracted from either of those sample types. The clonotype originates from a woman in her 50s with COVID-19, enrolled during active disease. The sequencing input was peripheral blood.

For the CDR3, the sequence is CASTSNTGTGELFF. The DNA sequence is TGTGCCAGCACCTCTAATACAGGGACCGGGGAGCTGTTTTTT. The receptor chain draws on TRBV6-5 and TRBJ2-2, with TRBD1 perhaps the D gene, on 6 matching bases. As encoded in the germline V gene, CDR1 is MNHEY while CDR2 is SVGAGI. The CDR3 spans 14 residues, from the cysteine through the phenylalanine. CDR3 DNA only is kept here, 42 bases in frame from base 1. The V end loses 7 bases and the J end loses 5 bases, and a stretch of 14 bases separates them.